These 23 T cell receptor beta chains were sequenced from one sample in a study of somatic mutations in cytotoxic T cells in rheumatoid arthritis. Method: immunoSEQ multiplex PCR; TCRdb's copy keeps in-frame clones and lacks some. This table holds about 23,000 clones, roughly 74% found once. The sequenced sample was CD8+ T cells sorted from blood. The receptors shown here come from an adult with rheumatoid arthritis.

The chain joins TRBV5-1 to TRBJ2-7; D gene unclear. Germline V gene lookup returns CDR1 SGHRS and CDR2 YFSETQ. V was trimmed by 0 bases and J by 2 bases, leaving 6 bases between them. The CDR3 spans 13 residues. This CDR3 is CASSLAPPYEQYF. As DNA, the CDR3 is TGCGCCAGCAGCTTGGCCCCCCCCTACGAGCAGTACTTC.

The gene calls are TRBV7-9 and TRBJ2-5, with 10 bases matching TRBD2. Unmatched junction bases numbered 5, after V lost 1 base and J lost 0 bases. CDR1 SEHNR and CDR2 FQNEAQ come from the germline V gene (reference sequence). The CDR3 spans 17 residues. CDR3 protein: CASSLGEAGGYQETQYF. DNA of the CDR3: TGTGCCAGCAGCTTAGGGGAAGCGGGAGGGTACCAAGAGACCCAGTACTTC.

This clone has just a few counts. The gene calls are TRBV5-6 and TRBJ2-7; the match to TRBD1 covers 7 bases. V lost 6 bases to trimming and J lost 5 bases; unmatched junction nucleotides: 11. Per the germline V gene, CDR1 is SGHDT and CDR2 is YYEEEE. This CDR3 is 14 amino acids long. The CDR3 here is CASTSREGAHEQYF. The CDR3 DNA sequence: TGTGCCAGCACCTCGCGTGAGGGGGCCCACGAGCAGTACTTC. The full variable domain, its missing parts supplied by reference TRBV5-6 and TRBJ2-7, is DAGVTQSPTHLIKTRGQQVTLRCSPKSGHDTVSWYQQALGQGPQFIFQYYEEEERQRGNFPDRFSGHQFPNYSSELNVNALLLGDSALYLCASTSREGAHEQYFGPGTRLTVT.

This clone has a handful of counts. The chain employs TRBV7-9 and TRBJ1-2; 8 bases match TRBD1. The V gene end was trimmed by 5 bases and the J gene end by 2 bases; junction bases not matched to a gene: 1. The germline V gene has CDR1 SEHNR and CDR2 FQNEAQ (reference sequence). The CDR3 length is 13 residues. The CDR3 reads CASSRTGNYGYTF. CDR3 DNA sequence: TGTGCCAGCAGCCGGACAGGGAACTATGGCTACACCTTC.

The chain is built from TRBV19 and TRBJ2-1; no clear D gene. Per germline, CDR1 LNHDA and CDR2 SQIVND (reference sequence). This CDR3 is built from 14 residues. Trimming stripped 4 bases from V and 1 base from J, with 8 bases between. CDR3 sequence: CASSSVWSYNEQFF. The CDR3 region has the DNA TGTGCCAGTAGTAGTGTCTGGTCCTACAATGAGCAGTTCTTC.

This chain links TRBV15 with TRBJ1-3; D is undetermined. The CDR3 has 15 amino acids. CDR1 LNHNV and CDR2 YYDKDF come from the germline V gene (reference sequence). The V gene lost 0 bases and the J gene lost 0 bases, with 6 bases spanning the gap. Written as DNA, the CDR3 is TGTGCCACCAGCAGAGAATTGAACTCTGGAAACACCATATATTTT. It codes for CATSRELNSGNTIYF.

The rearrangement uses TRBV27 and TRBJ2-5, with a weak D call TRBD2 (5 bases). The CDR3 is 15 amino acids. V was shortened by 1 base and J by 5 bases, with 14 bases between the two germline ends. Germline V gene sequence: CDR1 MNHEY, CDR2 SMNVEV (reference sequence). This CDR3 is CASSLFSSSGETQYF. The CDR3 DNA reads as TGTGCCAGCAGTTTATTCTCTAGCTCGGGGGAGACCCAGTACTTC.

The CDR3 sequence: CASSYNANNEQFF. DNA for the CDR3: TGTGCCAGCAGTTACAACGCGAACAATGAGCAGTTCTTC. This chain joins TRBV6-5 and TRBJ2-1, with D uncertain. From germline, CDR1 is MNHEY and CDR2 SVGAGI. The CDR3 has 13 residues. V lost 2 bases, J lost 5 bases, and 7 bases lay in between.

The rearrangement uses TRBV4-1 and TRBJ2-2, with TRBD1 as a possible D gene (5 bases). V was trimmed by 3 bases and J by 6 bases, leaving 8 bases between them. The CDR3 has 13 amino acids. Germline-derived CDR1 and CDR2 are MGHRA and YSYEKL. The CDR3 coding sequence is TGCGCCAGCAGCCACAGCAGGGCCGGGGAGCTGTTTTTT. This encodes CASSHSRAGELFF.

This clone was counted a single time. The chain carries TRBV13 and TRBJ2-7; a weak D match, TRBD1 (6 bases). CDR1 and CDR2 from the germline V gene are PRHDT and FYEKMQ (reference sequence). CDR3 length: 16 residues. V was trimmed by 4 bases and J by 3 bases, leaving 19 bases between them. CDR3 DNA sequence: TGTGCCAGCAGCTCAAGGAACAGGGACCGCAGCTACGAGCAGTACTTC. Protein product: CASSSRNRDRSYEQYF.

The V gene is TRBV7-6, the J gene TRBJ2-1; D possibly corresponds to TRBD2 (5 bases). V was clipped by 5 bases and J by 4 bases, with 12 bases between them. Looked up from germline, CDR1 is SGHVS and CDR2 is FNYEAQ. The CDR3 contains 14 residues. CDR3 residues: CASSQDEGYNEQFF. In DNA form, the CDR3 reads TGTGCCAGCAGCCAAGATGAGGGTTACAATGAGCAGTTCTTC.

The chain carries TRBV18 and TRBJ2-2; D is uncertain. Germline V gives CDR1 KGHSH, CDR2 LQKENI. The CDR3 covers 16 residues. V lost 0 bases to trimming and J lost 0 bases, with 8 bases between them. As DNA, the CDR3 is TGTGCCAGCTCACCACCGGGCGGTCCGAACACCGGGGAGCTGTTTTTT. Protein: CASSPPGGPNTGELFF.

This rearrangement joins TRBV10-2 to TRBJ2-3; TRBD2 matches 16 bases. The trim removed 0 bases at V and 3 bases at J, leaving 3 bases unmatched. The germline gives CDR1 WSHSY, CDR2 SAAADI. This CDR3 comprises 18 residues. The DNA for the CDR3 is TGCGCCAGCAGTGAGTCGGGACTAGCGGGAGGGCCGACAGATACGCAGTATTTT. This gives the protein CASSESGLAGGPTDTQYF.

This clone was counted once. The CDR3 sequence: CASSPGYRDTGELFF. The CDR3 DNA follows: TGTGCCAGCTCACCGGGTTACAGGGACACCGGGGAGCTGTTTTTT. The chain has TRBV18 and TRBJ2-2, with D tentatively TRBD1 (6 bases). In germline, CDR1 is KGHSH, CDR2 LQKENI. Trimming removed 3 bases at V and 3 bases at J, with 11 bases between. This CDR3 is built from 15 residues.

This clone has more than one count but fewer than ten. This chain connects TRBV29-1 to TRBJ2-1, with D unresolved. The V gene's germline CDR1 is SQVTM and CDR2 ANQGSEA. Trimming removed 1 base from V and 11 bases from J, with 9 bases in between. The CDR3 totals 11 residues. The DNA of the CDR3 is TGCAGCGTTGAAGTTGGCCCAAAGCAGTTCTTC. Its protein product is CSVEVGPKQFF.

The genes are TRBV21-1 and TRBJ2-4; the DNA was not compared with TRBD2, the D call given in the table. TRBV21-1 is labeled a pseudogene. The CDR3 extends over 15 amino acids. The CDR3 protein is CASSRLAAAKNIQYF. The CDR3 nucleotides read TGTGCCAGCAGCAGACTAGCGGCCGCCAAAAACATTCAGTACTTC.

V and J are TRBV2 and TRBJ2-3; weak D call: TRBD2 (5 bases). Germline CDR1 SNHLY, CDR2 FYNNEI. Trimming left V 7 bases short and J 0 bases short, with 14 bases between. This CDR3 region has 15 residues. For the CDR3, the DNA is TGTGCCAGCACCGGACTTACCGGGAGCACAGATACGCAGTATTTT. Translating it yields CASTGLTGSTDTQYF.

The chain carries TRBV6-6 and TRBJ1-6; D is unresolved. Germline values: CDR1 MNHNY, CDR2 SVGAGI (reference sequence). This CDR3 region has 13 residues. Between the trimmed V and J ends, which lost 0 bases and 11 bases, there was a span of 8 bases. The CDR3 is CASSYSGPAPLHF. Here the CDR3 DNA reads TGTGCCAGCAGTTACTCGGGCCCGGCACCCCTCCACTTT.

CDR3 sequence (DNA): TGTGCCAGCAGCTTAAGGGACAGGGGTAACTATGGCTACACCTTC. Its protein is CASSLRDRGNYGYTF. This chain uses TRBV7-9 with TRBJ1-2; 10 bases match TRBD1. This CDR3 comprises 15 residues. V lost 2 bases and J lost 1; bases outside the gene matches: 1. Germline CDR1 SEHNR, CDR2 FQNEAQ (reference sequence).

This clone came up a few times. CDR3 sequence reads: CASSPTASFSYEQYF. CDR3 nucleotide sequence: TGCGCCAGCAGCCCGACAGCCTCCTTCTCCTACGAGCAGTACTTC. The chain couples TRBV5-1 to TRBJ2-7, with D perhaps TRBD1 (5 bases). Germline V gives CDR1 SGHRS, CDR2 YFSETQ. CDR3 size: 15 residues. V was pared by 4 bases and J by 0 bases, with 14 bases between.

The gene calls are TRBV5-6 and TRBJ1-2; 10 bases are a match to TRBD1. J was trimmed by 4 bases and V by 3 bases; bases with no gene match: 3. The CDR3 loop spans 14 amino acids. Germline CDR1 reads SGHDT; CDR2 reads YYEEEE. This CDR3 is CASSWGDRGYGYTF. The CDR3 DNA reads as TGTGCCAGCAGCTGGGGGGACAGGGGCTATGGCTACACCTTC. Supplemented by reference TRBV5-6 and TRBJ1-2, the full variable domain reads DAGVTQSPTHLIKTRGQQVTLRCSPKSGHDTVSWYQQALGQGPQFIFQYYEEEERQRGNFPDRFSGHQFPNYSSELNVNALLLGDSALYLCASSWGDRGYGYTFGSGTRLTVV.

DNA of the CDR3: TGTGCCAGCCCCGGGGGCGAAAGTGGCTACACCTTC. As protein: CASPGGESGYTF. The chain is built from TRBV21-1 and TRBJ1-2. TRBV21-1 is recorded as a pseudogene. The CDR3 has 12 amino acids.

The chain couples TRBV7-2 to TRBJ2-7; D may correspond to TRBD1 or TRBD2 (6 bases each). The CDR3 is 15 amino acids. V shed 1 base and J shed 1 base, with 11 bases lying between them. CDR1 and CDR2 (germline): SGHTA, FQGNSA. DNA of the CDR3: TGTGCCAGCAGCTTAGGACTAGGGACATCCTACGAGCAGTACTTC. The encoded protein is CASSLGLGTSYEQYF.